The 32 T cell receptor beta chains reported below all come from one sample, sequenced in a study of OX40 agonist ivuxolimab in advanced cancers. The assay was immunoSEQ multiplex PCR, and TCRdb's table has in-frame clones only and misses some. The sample gives tens of thousands of clones, roughly 93% of which show up once; around 2.8% is in the top ten. Material: CD4+ or CD8+ T cells sorted from blood, obtained in a trial of the OX40 agonist ivuxolimab. These receptors were taken from an adult with an advanced solid tumor such as melanoma, head and neck, liver or kidney cancer.

The V call is TRBV2, the J call TRBJ1-1, with unresolved D. Trimming took 4 bases from V and 6 from J, leaving 15 bases between them. CDR3 length: 14 amino acids. From germline, CDR1 is SNHLY and CDR2 FYNNEI. The CDR3 nucleotides are TGTGCCAGCAGTGTTGGACTCTCGAGGGCTGAAGCTTTCTTT. This encodes CASSVGLSRAEAFF.

The chain's CDR3 is CASSLGDRVLDGELFF. In DNA, the CDR3 is TGTGCCAGCAGCTTAGGGGACAGGGTTCTTGACGGGGAGCTGTTTTTT. The chain couples TRBV7-9 to TRBJ2-2; TRBD1 agrees at 9 bases. Germline trimming cut 1 base from V and 7 bases from J; bases unmatched to any gene: 7. The CDR3 contains 16 residues. The V gene's germline CDR1 is SEHNR and CDR2 FQNEAQ (reference sequence). Complete variable domain (other parts from reference TRBV7-9 and TRBJ2-2): DTGVSQNPRHKITKRGQNVTFRCDPISEHNRLYWYRQTLGQGPEFLTYFQNEAQLEKSRLLSDRFSAERPKGSFSTLEIQRTEQGDSAMYLCASSLGDRVLDGELFFGEGSRLTVL.

V usage is TRBV5-1 and J usage is TRBJ1-1; maybe TRBD1 (5 bases). CDR1 and CDR2 from the germline V gene are SGHRS and YFSETQ. The CDR3 contains 16 residues. The V end was cut by 0 bases, the J end by 11 bases, with 23 bases between. CDR3 protein: CASSLDPGTQVSGAFF. In DNA form, the CDR3 reads TGCGCCAGCAGCTTGGACCCCGGGACCCAGGTCTCAGGGGCTTTCTTT.

The chain is built from TRBV7-2 and TRBJ1-5, with 8 bases identical to TRBD1. The V gene end was trimmed by 5 bases and the J gene end by 2 bases; junction bases not matched to a gene: 5. This CDR3 region has 15 residues. CDR1 and CDR2 (germline): SGHTA, FQGNSA. In DNA, the CDR3 is TGTGCCAGCAGCGCAGGACAGGGAGGCAATCAGCCCCAGCATTTT. The encoded protein is CASSAGQGGNQPQHF.

This clone came up once. The gene calls are TRBV5-1 and TRBJ2-7; 7 nucleotides line up with TRBD2. The germline gives CDR1 SGHRS, CDR2 YFSETQ. V dropped 4 bases and J dropped 2; count of bases not matched to a gene: 3. The CDR3 is 13 residues long. The CDR3: CASSAGRTYEQYF. As DNA, the CDR3 is TGCGCCAGCAGCGCCGGGAGGACCTACGAGCAGTACTTC.

The chain couples TRBV9 to TRBJ2-5; TRBD2 matches 7 bases. The J segment lost 2 bases and the V segment lost 0 bases, leaving 1 base of the junction unmatched. The CDR3 sequence is 14 residues long. The germline V gene encodes CDR1 SGDLS and CDR2 YYNGEE. Here the CDR3 reads CASSVELAQETQYF. CDR3 bases: TGTGCCAGCAGCGTAGAACTAGCGCAAGAGACCCAGTACTTC. The whole variable domain, remainder taken from reference TRBV9 and TRBJ2-5, is DSGVTQTPKHLITATGQRVTLRCSPRSGDLSVYWYQQSLDQGLQFLIQYYNGEERAKGNILERFSAQQFPDLHSELNLSSLELGDSALYFCASSVELAQETQYFGPGTRLLVL.

The chain links TRBV4-1 to TRBJ1-5; D ambiguous. This CDR3 is 16 amino acids long. Germline V gene data show CDR1 as MGHRA and CDR2 as YSYEKL. V lost 0 bases and J lost 12, with 21 bases in between. The DNA of the CDR3 is TGCGCCAGCAGCCAAGATATTGCGGGGATTGGACGGGACCAGCATTTT. It translates to CASSQDIAGIGRDQHF.

The rearrangement links TRBV28 to TRBJ2-1; 12 bases align to TRBD2. Looked up from germline, CDR1 is MDHEN and CDR2 is SYDVKM. The CDR3 extends over 13 amino acids. Unmatched junction bases numbered 3, after V lost 8 bases and J lost 7 bases. CDR3 in amino acids: CASGLAGWNEQFF. The CDR3 DNA sequence: TGTGCCAGCGGACTAGCGGGATGGAATGAGCAGTTCTTC.

The rearrangement joins TRBV30 to TRBJ1-2; D gene unclear. The CDR3 is made up of 13 amino acids. Per the germline V gene, CDR1 is GTSNPN and CDR2 is SVGIG (reference sequence). The germline V and J ends were trimmed by 0 bases and 8 bases, with 13 bases remaining between them. CDR3 coding DNA: TGTGCCTGGAGTGTATGGGGTGGTGGCGGCTACACCTTC. Translating gives CAWSVWGGGGYTF.

The rearrangement links TRBV10-3 to TRBJ1-5; no definite D call. This CDR3 is built from 19 residues. Trimming removed 4 bases from V and 0 bases from J, with 22 bases in between. Germline V gives CDR1 ENHRY, CDR2 SYGVKD. As DNA, the CDR3 is TGTGCCATCAGTGCCGAAACAGAGAGGTTTCCATATAGCAATCAGCCCCAGCATTTT. Amino acids: CAISAETERFPYSNQPQHF.

With respect to this clone: Other DNA sequences within the sample encode an identical CDR3. The gene calls are TRBV5-1 and TRBJ2-1, with D perhaps matching TRBD2 (5 bases). The V gene lost 5 bases and the J gene lost 9 bases, with 9 bases spanning the gap. The CDR3 is 11 amino acids. CDR1 SGHRS and CDR2 YFSETQ come from the germline V gene. In DNA form, the CDR3 reads TGCGCCAGCAGGAGGGAAGGTGAGCAGTTCTTC. It is translated as CASRREGEQFF.

The rearrangement links TRBV19 to TRBJ1-2; D unclear. The CDR3 covers 16 residues. The V gene's germline CDR1 is LNHDA and CDR2 SQIVND (reference sequence). Trimming took off 1 base at V and 2 bases at J, with 14 bases between the two ends. The CDR3 DNA reads as TGTGCCAGTAGTATAGTGGTCGGCGGGGAGAACTATGGCTACACCTTC. Protein sequence: CASSIVVGGENYGYTF.

This chain joins TRBV5-1 and TRBJ2-7, with 11 bases fitting TRBD2. V gave up 4 bases and J gave up 4 bases; unmatched junction bases: 4. Per the germline V gene, CDR1 is SGHRS and CDR2 is YFSETQ. CDR3 length: 14 residues. This chain's CDR3 is CASSDASGGYEQYF. CDR3 DNA sequence: TGCGCCAGCAGCGACGCTAGCGGGGGGTACGAGCAGTACTTC.

The rearrangement uses TRBV5-4 and TRBJ2-5; D gene uncertain. CDR3 size: 13 residues. V shed 0 bases and J shed 2 bases, with 5 bases lying between them. Looked up from germline, CDR1 is SGHNT and CDR2 is YYREEE (reference sequence). The DNA of the CDR3 is TGTGCCAGCAGCTTGGAACAGCAAGAGACCCAGTACTTC. It codes for CASSLEQQETQYF.

The chain uses TRBV7-2 and TRBJ1-2; possibly TRBD1 for D (6 bases). The V and J ends lost 0 bases and 1 base respectively, with 12 bases between them. The CDR3 is made up of 16 amino acids. Germline CDR1 is SGHTA and CDR2 is FQGNSA. CDR3 DNA sequence: TGTGCCAGCAGCTTAGCCGCCAGACAGGTTAACTATGGCTACACCTTC. Translating it yields CASSLAARQVNYGYTF.

The chain has TRBV7-8 and TRBJ2-2; 8 positions agree with TRBD2. Germline CDR1 reads SGHVS; CDR2 reads FQNEAQ. The CDR3 covers 15 residues. Trimming cost V 5 bases and J 5 bases; bases outside gene matches: 7. The CDR3 DNA is TGTGCCAGCAGCGCGGCGGGGGGCGCAACCGGGGAGCTGTTTTTT. The encoded protein is CASSAAGGATGELFF.

This clone was recorded only once. This chain joins TRBV29-1 and TRBJ2-3; TRBD2 agrees at 7 bases. CDR3 length: 15 amino acids. The V gene's germline CDR1 is SQVTM and CDR2 ANQGSEA. V gave up 4 bases and J gave up 5 bases; unmatched junction bases: 12. The CDR3 spells CSVAATGGSGDTQYF. CDR3 bases: TGCAGCGTTGCGGCGACGGGAGGCTCGGGAGATACGCAGTATTTT.

The CDR3 DNA is TGTGCCTGGACCCTCTGGAGGGGACCCACCGGGGAGCTGTTTTTT. Translating gives CAWTLWRGPTGELFF. V and J are TRBV30 and TRBJ2-2; tentative D call: TRBD2 (6 bases). CDR1 is GTSNPN, CDR2 SVGIG, per germline (reference sequence). The CDR3 is made up of 15 amino acids. V lost 4 bases to trimming and J lost 4 bases, with 16 bases between them.

The rearrangement links TRBV14 to TRBJ2-2; D unclear. Per the germline V gene, CDR1 is SGHDN and CDR2 is FVKESK. The CDR3 is 15 residues long. V lost 1 base to trimming and J lost 4 bases, with 10 bases between them. The CDR3 here is CASSQGQPGTGELFF. The CDR3 DNA reads TGTGCCAGCAGCCAAGGCCAGCCCGGCACCGGGGAGCTGTTTTTT.

This sequence joins TRBV25-1 and TRBJ1-5; a weak D match, TRBD1 (6 bases). Germline V gene lookup returns CDR1 MGHDK and CDR2 SYGVNS. This CDR3 has 14 amino acids. Between the trimmed V and J ends, which lost 3 bases and 5 bases, there was a span of 11 bases. The CDR3: CASSDQGTHQPQHF. Written as DNA, the CDR3 is TGTGCCAGCAGTGATCAGGGGACGCATCAGCCCCAGCATTTT.

The J gene is TRBJ2-7, the V gene TRBV28, with 9 bases fitting TRBD1. Germline-derived CDR1 and CDR2 are MDHEN and SYDVKM. The CDR3 runs 15 residues. The junction had 15 bases not matched to a gene; V was cut back by 8 bases and J by 7 bases. CDR3 bases: TGTGCCAGCTCGGGACAGGGAAGGTGGTTGGTTGAGCAGTACTTC. Protein: CASSGQGRWLVEQYF.

Here the CDR3 DNA reads TGTGCCAGCAGCTTAGGGTCAGGGTCCTATAATTCACCCCTCCACTTT. Its protein is CASSLGSGSYNSPLHF. The J gene is TRBJ1-6, the V gene TRBV7-6; TRBD1 might be the D (5 bases). CDR1 is SGHVS, CDR2 FNYEAQ, per germline. Trimming shortened V by 1 base and J by 1 base, and 8 bases separated the two germline ends. This CDR3 is 16 amino acids long.

This chain joins TRBV28 and TRBJ2-7; 12 bases are shared with TRBD2. Looked up from germline, CDR1 is MDHEN and CDR2 is SYDVKM. The J segment lost 2 bases and the V segment lost 3 bases, leaving 2 bases of the junction unmatched. The CDR3 spans 15 residues. The CDR3 reads CASSFRLAGAYEQYF. CDR3 DNA sequence: TGTGCCAGCAGTTTCCGACTAGCGGGGGCCTACGAGCAGTACTTC.

This rearrangement joins TRBV19 to TRBJ1-3, with TRBD1 as a possible D gene (6 bases). Germline CDR1 reads LNHDA; CDR2 reads SQIVND (reference sequence). Trimming shortened V by 4 bases and J by 4 bases, and 32 bases separated the two germline ends. The CDR3 sequence is 21 residues long. Here the CDR3 DNA reads TGTGCCAGTAGTACTGAATTACCCGCTTTGGGACACAGAATTCCGGGAAACACCATATATTTT. Translating it yields CASSTELPALGHRIPGNTIYF. The full variable domain, with the rest looked up from reference TRBV19 and TRBJ1-3, is DGGITQSPKYLFRKEGQNVTLSCEQNLNHDAMYWYRQDPGQGLRLIYYSQIVNDFQKGDIAEGYSVSREKKESFPLTVTSAQKNPTAFYLCASSTELPALGHRIPGNTIYFGEGSWLTVV.

J is TRBJ1-2 and V is TRBV19, with 8 bases aligning to TRBD1. The CDR3 consists of 14 residues. The V and J ends lost 5 bases and 8 bases, in that order; junction bases with no gene match: 10. Germline CDR1 is LNHDA and CDR2 is SQIVND (reference sequence). The CDR3 coding sequence is TGTGCCAGTAGTTTCCGTCAGGGGGCGTCGGGCTACACCTTC. This codes for CASSFRQGASGYTF. Full variable domain (rest looked up from reference TRBV19 and TRBJ1-2): DGGITQSPKYLFRKEGQNVTLSCEQNLNHDAMYWYRQDPGQGLRLIYYSQIVNDFQKGDIAEGYSVSREKKESFPLTVTSAQKNPTAFYLCASSFRQGASGYTFGSGTRLTVV.

This sequence joins TRBV10-1 and TRBJ1-2; 9 bases map to TRBD1. The CDR3 has 14 residues. Germline V lookup: CDR1 WNHNN, CDR2 SYGVQD (reference sequence). The ends lost 9 bases at V and 7 bases at J; junction bases unmatched: 12. Here the CDR3 reads CARTQGARGCGYTF. The CDR3 bases are TGCGCCAGAACACAGGGGGCGCGGGGTTGTGGCTACACCTTC.

This clone was detected only once. This chain joins TRBV2 and TRBJ2-2; D perhaps matches TRBD2 (6 bases). V was clipped by 6 bases and J by 7 bases, with 12 bases between them. The CDR3 extends over 13 amino acids. CDR1 is SNHLY, CDR2 FYNNEI, per germline. The CDR3 DNA is TGTGCCAGCAGCCTCCTCGGGAGCGGGGAGCTGTTTTTT. It codes for CASSLLGSGELFF.

The V and J genes are TRBV5-1 and TRBJ1-5; D not resolved. V dropped 5 bases and J dropped 4 bases, with 10 bases sitting between them. CDR1 is SGHRS, CDR2 YFSETQ, per germline. The CDR3 is 13 amino acids. CDR3 in amino acids: CASSVNLNQPQHF. The CDR3 coding sequence is TGCGCCAGCAGTGTGAATCTAAATCAGCCCCAGCATTTT. Together with reference TRBV5-1 and TRBJ1-5, the CDR3 gives the full variable domain: KAGVTQTPRYLIKTRGQQVTLSCSPISGHRSVSWYQQTPGQGLQFLFEYFSETQRNKGNFPGRFSGRQFSNSRSEMNVSTLELGDSALYLCASSVNLNQPQHFGDGTRLSIL.

This clone was seen only once. V and J are TRBV28 and TRBJ1-2; D remains unclear. Trimming took off 2 bases at V and 5 bases at J, with 6 bases between the two ends. The CDR3 is 12 amino acids. Germline CDR1 reads MDHEN; CDR2 reads SYDVKM. CDR3 protein: CASSLEGYGYTF. The CDR3 DNA follows: TGTGCCAGCAGTTTAGAAGGGTATGGCTACACCTTC.

This rearrangement joins TRBV18 to TRBJ2-1; 9 bases map to TRBD1. Germline loops: CDR1 KGHSH, CDR2 LQKENI. This CDR3 comprises 13 residues. The V gene end was trimmed by 2 bases and the J gene end by 10 bases; junction bases not matched to a gene: 3. The CDR3 reads CASSPRTGVEQFF. The CDR3 DNA follows: TGTGCCAGCTCACCAAGGACAGGGGTGGAGCAGTTCTTC.

This chain connects TRBV2 to TRBJ2-2; the D gene is possibly TRBD1 (5 bases). CDR1 and CDR2 from the germline V gene are SNHLY and FYNNEI. The CDR3 runs 13 residues. Trimming removed 6 bases from V and 1 base from J, with 6 bases in between. CDR3 in DNA: TGTGCCAGCAGAGGACAGAACACCGGGGAGCTGTTTTTT. This encodes CASRGQNTGELFF.

This clone was detected once. The chain is built from TRBV2 and TRBJ1-2; 11 bases align to TRBD1. Germline CDR1 is SNHLY and CDR2 is FYNNEI. The CDR3 runs to 15 residues. Germline trimming cut 5 bases from V and 6 bases from J; bases unmatched to any gene: 8. The CDR3 DNA reads as TGTGCCAGCAGTAGCCGGGACAGGGGGGGGAATGGCTACACCTTC. As protein: CASSSRDRGGNGYTF.